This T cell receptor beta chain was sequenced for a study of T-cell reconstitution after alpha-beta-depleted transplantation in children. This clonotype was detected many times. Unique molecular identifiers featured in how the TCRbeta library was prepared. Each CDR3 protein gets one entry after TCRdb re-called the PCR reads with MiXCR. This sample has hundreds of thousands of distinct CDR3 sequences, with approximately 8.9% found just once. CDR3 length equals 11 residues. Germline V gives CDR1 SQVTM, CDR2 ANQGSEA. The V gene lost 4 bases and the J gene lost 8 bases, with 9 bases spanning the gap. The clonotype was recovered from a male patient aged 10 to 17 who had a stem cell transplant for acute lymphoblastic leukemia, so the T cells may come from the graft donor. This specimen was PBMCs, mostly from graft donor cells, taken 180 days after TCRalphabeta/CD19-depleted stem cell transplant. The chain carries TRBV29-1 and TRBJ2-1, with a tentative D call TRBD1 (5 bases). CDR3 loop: CSVGRGHEQFF. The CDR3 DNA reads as TGCAGCGTTGGAAGGGGCCATGAGCAGTTCTTC.